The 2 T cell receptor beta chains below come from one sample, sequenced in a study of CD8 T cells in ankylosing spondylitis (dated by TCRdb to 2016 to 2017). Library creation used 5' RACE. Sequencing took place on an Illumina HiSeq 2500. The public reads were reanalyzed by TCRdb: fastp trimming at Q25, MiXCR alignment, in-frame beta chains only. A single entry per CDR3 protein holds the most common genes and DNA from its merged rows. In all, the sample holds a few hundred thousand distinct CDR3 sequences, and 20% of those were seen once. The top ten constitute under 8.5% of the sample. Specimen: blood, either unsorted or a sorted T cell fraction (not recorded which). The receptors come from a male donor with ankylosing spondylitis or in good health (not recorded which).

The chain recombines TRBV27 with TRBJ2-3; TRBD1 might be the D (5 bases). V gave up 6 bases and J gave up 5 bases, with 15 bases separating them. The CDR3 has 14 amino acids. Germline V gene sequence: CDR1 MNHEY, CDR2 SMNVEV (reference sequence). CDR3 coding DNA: TGTGCCAGCAGCCCATTAGGGGTGAGAGATACGCAGTATTTT. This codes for CASSPLGVRDTQYF.

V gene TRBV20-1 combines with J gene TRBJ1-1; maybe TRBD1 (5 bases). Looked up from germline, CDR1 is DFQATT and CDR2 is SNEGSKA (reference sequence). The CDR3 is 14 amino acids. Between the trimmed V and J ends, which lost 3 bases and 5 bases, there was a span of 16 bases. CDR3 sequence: CSASPGDLRTEAFF. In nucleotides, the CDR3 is TGCAGTGCTAGTCCTGGGGACCTTAGGACTGAAGCTTTCTTT.